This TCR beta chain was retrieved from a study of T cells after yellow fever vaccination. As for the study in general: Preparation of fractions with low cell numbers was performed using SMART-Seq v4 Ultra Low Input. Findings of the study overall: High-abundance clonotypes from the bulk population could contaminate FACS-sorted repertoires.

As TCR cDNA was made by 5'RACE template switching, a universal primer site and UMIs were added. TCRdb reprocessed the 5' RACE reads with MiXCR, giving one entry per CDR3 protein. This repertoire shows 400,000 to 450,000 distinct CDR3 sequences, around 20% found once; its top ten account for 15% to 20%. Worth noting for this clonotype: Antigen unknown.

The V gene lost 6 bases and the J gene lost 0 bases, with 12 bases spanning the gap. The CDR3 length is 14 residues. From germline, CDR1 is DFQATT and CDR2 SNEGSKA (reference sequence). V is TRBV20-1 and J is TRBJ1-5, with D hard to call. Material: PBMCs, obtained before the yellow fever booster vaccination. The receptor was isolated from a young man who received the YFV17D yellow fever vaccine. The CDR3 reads CSAARAGSNQPQHF. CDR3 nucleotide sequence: TGCAGTGCCGCGAGAGCGGGTAGCAATCAGCCCCAGCATTTT.